Listed below are T cell receptor beta chains from one sample, sequenced in a study of T-cell memory formation after mild COVID-19. MiXCR, run by TCRdb on the 5' RACE reads, gives a single entry per CDR3 protein. The table includes roughly 300,000 distinct CDR3 sequences, 7.5% to 9.5% detected once. The sample comprised PBMCs or a T cell subset sorted from them (not recorded which). The receptors were gathered from a man between 18 and 29 years old who had mild COVID-19 (a few samples of this study predate the infection). Cell type and time point are not known. CDR3s include the opening cysteine and the closing phenylalanine or tryptophan. The D gene is left open where the match is weak. Clone sizes are given selectively: once, few, many, or a class where the clone is expanded.

cdr3_nt: TGTGCCAGCAGCTTACTAGCGGGGGGCCATCTAAGGCCTTACAATGAGCAGTTCTTC
cdr3_aa: CASSLLAGGHLRPYNEQFF
v_call: TRBV7-2
clone_size: few
d_call: TRBD2
j_call: TRBJ2-1

cdr3_nt: TGCGCCAGCAGCCGGGCAGCCGGAACCGGGGAGCTGTTTTTT
cdr3_aa: CASSRAAGTGELFF
v_call: TRBV4-1
clone_size: -
d_call: -
j_call: TRBJ2-2

cdr3_nt: TGTGCCAGTCGGAGCTCAGGGACGGAGACCCAGTACTTC
cdr3_aa: CASRSSGTETQYF
v_call: TRBV25-1
clone_size: -
d_call: -
j_call: TRBJ2-5

cdr3_nt: TGCGCCAGCAGCGCACAGGGAGCTCATTATGGCTACACCTTC
cdr3_aa: CASSAQGAHYGYTF
v_call: TRBV5-1
clone_size: few
d_call: -
j_call: TRBJ1-2

cdr3_nt: TGTGCCAGCAGTGGGGACAGGGATAGCAATCAGCCCCAGCATTTT
cdr3_aa: CASSGDRDSNQPQHF
v_call: TRBV2
clone_size: many
d_call: TRBD1
j_call: TRBJ1-5

cdr3_nt: TGCGCCAGCAGCCAGGGGGGTAGCGGCGAAAGCACAGATACGCAGTATTTT
cdr3_aa: CASSQGGSGESTDTQYF
v_call: TRBV4-3
clone_size: -
d_call: -
j_call: TRBJ2-3

cdr3_nt: TGTGCCAGCAGTCAGACAGGGTCCTACACTGAAGCTTTCTTT
cdr3_aa: CASSQTGSYTEAFF
v_call: TRBV12-3/TRBV12-4
clone_size: many
d_call: TRBD1
j_call: TRBJ1-1

cdr3_nt: TGTGCCAGCAGCCCCGAAGATCAGCCCCAGCATTTT
cdr3_aa: CASSPEDQPQHF
v_call: TRBV5-6
clone_size: -
d_call: -
j_call: TRBJ1-5

cdr3_nt: TGCAGTGCGATACTCGGGGGGAGTGAAAAACTGTTTTTT
cdr3_aa: CSAILGGSEKLFF
v_call: TRBV20-1
clone_size: few
d_call: -
j_call: TRBJ1-4

cdr3_nt: TGTGCCAGCAGCCCCCGCGGGGGTGATGCCCTTAACACTGAAGCTTTCTTT
cdr3_aa: CASSPRGGDALNTEAFF
v_call: TRBV12-3/TRBV12-4
clone_size: -
d_call: -
j_call: TRBJ1-1

cdr3_nt: TGTGCCAGCAGCTATACCGGGACTAGCGGGGTTAAAGATACGCAGTATTTT
cdr3_aa: CASSYTGTSGVKDTQYF
v_call: TRBV7-9
clone_size: few
d_call: TRBD2
j_call: TRBJ2-3

cdr3_nt: TGTGCCTGGAGTGAGCCTCACTACGAGCAGTACTTC
cdr3_aa: CAWSEPHYEQYF
v_call: TRBV30
clone_size: many
d_call: -
j_call: TRBJ2-7

cdr3_nt: TGCGCCAGCAGCCGCGGGGGGAAAGGGAATGAGCAGTTCTTC
cdr3_aa: CASSRGGKGNEQFF
v_call: TRBV4-3
clone_size: -
d_call: TRBD2
j_call: TRBJ2-1

cdr3_nt: TGTGCCAGCAGCTCATGGACTGGAGCTGCTGGCTACACCTTC
cdr3_aa: CASSSWTGAAGYTF
v_call: TRBV7-2
clone_size: few
d_call: -
j_call: TRBJ1-2

cdr3_nt: TGTGCCAGCCAACGGACGAAGGGGGCTGGAGGTTACGAGCAGTACTTC
cdr3_aa: CASQRTKGAGGYEQYF
v_call: TRBV2
clone_size: few
d_call: TRBD1
j_call: TRBJ2-7

cdr3_nt: TGCAGTGCTAGAGTTAGCGGGGGGGCCTCCTACAATGAGCAGTTCTTC
cdr3_aa: CSARVSGGASYNEQFF
v_call: TRBV20-1
clone_size: -
d_call: TRBD2
j_call: TRBJ2-1

cdr3_nt: TGTGCCAGCAGTTCTACAGGGGCTTCCTATGGCTACACCTTC
cdr3_aa: CASSSTGASYGYTF
v_call: TRBV6-6
clone_size: -
d_call: TRBD1
j_call: TRBJ1-2

cdr3_nt: TGTGCCAGCAGACGGGGGAAGATCTATGGCTACACCTTC
cdr3_aa: CASRRGKIYGYTF
v_call: TRBV6-5
clone_size: -
d_call: -
j_call: TRBJ1-2

cdr3_nt: TGTGCCAGCAGTTACTCGAAAATTCCTGGGTCGAATGAAAAACTGTTTTTT
cdr3_aa: CASSYSKIPGSNEKLFF
v_call: TRBV6-5
clone_size: many
d_call: -
j_call: TRBJ1-4

cdr3_nt: TGTGCCAGCAGTCCGTCTCCAGGGGGGAATACGCAGTATTTT
cdr3_aa: CASSPSPGGNTQYF
v_call: TRBV27
clone_size: -
d_call: -
j_call: TRBJ2-3

cdr3_nt: TGTGCCAGCAGCGTTAGGGGGGACAGGGGAACAGGGGAGCAGTACTTC
cdr3_aa: CASSVRGDRGTGEQYF
v_call: TRBV9
clone_size: few
d_call: TRBD1
j_call: TRBJ2-7

cdr3_nt: TGCGCCAGCAGCTTGGAATGGGGGGAGCTGTTTTTT
cdr3_aa: CASSLEWGELFF
v_call: TRBV5-1
clone_size: many
d_call: -
j_call: TRBJ2-2

cdr3_nt: TGTGCCATCAGCGTTAGGACTAGCGGGAGCTACAATGAGCAGTTCTTC
cdr3_aa: CAISVRTSGSYNEQFF
v_call: TRBV10-3
clone_size: few
d_call: TRBD2
j_call: TRBJ2-1

cdr3_nt: TGCGCCAGCAGCTCGGACGGCGGGGCGGGCACCGGGGAGCTGTTTTTT
cdr3_aa: CASSSDGGAGTGELFF
v_call: TRBV4-3
clone_size: -
d_call: -
j_call: TRBJ2-2

cdr3_nt: TGCAGTGCCAGCGGACTTAATTCACCCCTCCACTTT
cdr3_aa: CSASGLNSPLHF
v_call: TRBV20-1
clone_size: -
d_call: -
j_call: TRBJ1-6

cdr3_nt: TGTGCCAGCAGCTTGGGGTACTGGGGAACTAATGAAAAACTGTTTTTT
cdr3_aa: CASSLGYWGTNEKLFF
v_call: TRBV5-8
clone_size: -
d_call: -
j_call: TRBJ1-4

cdr3_nt: TGTGCCAGCAGTCGGACGGGGTATAACTATGGCTACACCTTC
cdr3_aa: CASSRTGYNYGYTF
v_call: TRBV7-9
clone_size: -
d_call: -
j_call: TRBJ1-2

cdr3_nt: TGCGCCAGCAGTGCCACCCTTCTCCTCGAGCAGTACTTC
cdr3_aa: CASSATLLLEQYF
v_call: TRBV10-1
clone_size: many
d_call: -
j_call: TRBJ2-7

cdr3_nt: TGCGCCAGCAGCACCAAATTAGCGGGCGGCGACGATCGACACACAGATACGCAGTATTTT
cdr3_aa: CASSTKLAGGDDRHTDTQYF
v_call: TRBV5-1
clone_size: few
d_call: TRBD2
j_call: TRBJ2-3

cdr3_nt: TGTGCCAGCAGAAGCGGGGGAGGCGAGACCCAGTACTTC
cdr3_aa: CASRSGGGETQYF
v_call: TRBV28
clone_size: -
d_call: TRBD2
j_call: TRBJ2-5

cdr3_nt: TGTGCCTGGAGTATGCGGACAGTTAATGAAAAACTGTTTTTT
cdr3_aa: CAWSMRTVNEKLFF
v_call: TRBV30
clone_size: few
d_call: -
j_call: TRBJ1-4

cdr3_nt: TGTGCCAGCCTGCGGGGCCTTAACTATGGCTACACCTTC
cdr3_aa: CASLRGLNYGYTF
v_call: TRBV2
clone_size: -
d_call: -
j_call: TRBJ1-2

cdr3_nt: TGTGCCAGCAGCCAAGATTGGTTGAGCGGGGGGTTGGACACAGATACGCAGTATTTT
cdr3_aa: CASSQDWLSGGLDTDTQYF
v_call: TRBV14
clone_size: -
d_call: TRBD2
j_call: TRBJ2-3

cdr3_nt: TGCGCCAGCATGGAGCGGGGGGCAAACACAGATACGCAGTATTTT
cdr3_aa: CASMERGANTDTQYF
v_call: TRBV5-1
clone_size: many
d_call: TRBD2
j_call: TRBJ2-3

cdr3_nt: TGTGCCAGCAGTTACTCGATTACTAACTATGGCTACACCTTC
cdr3_aa: CASSYSITNYGYTF
v_call: TRBV6-5
clone_size: many
d_call: -
j_call: TRBJ1-2

cdr3_nt: TGTGCCATCAGCCCAGGCGGGGGATCAGATACGCAGTATTTT
cdr3_aa: CAISPGGGSDTQYF
v_call: TRBV10-3
clone_size: -
d_call: TRBD2
j_call: TRBJ2-3

cdr3_nt: TGTGCCAGCAGATCCGAACGGACATGGGGGGATACGCAGTATTTT
cdr3_aa: CASRSERTWGDTQYF
v_call: TRBV7-2
clone_size: -
d_call: -
j_call: TRBJ2-3

cdr3_nt: TGTGCCAGCAGCTTAACTGGAGCCAAAAACATTCAGTACTTC
cdr3_aa: CASSLTGAKNIQYF
v_call: TRBV7-9
clone_size: few
d_call: -
j_call: TRBJ2-4

cdr3_nt: TGTGCCAGCAGCTGGAGGGGTGAGGGGCCCCAGCATTTT
cdr3_aa: CASSWRGEGPQHF
v_call: TRBV5-6
clone_size: -
d_call: -
j_call: TRBJ1-5

cdr3_nt: TGCAGTGCCGTCACGCCGGACAAGGGACCGTTCTTC
cdr3_aa: CSAVTPDKGPFF
v_call: TRBV20-1
clone_size: -
d_call: -
j_call: TRBJ2-1

cdr3_nt: TGCGCCAGCAGTGACGGAATCAGTTTGGAGACCCAGTACTTC
cdr3_aa: CASSDGISLETQYF
v_call: TRBV5-1
clone_size: -
d_call: -
j_call: TRBJ2-5

cdr3_nt: TGTGCCAGGGACGGAGGGGGAGAGTGGCCCCAGCATTTT
cdr3_aa: CARDGGGEWPQHF
v_call: TRBV5-4
clone_size: few
d_call: -
j_call: TRBJ1-5

cdr3_nt: TGTGCCACCAGCAGAGCGCGGGGGGCCTCCTACAATGAGCAGTTCTTC
cdr3_aa: CATSRARGASYNEQFF
v_call: TRBV15
clone_size: -
d_call: TRBD2
j_call: TRBJ2-1